Listed here are 28 T cell receptor beta chains from one sample, sequenced in a study of T cells in Graves' hyperthyroidism and ophthalmopathy. There were TCR beta CDR3 regions amplified from RNA transcripts. During a first-round RT-PCR of the TCR CDR3, the HTBI primer set was used. MiXCR was run by TCRdb on the multiplex PCR reads, yielding one entry per CDR3 protein. Found here are approximately 300,000 distinct CDR3 sequences, more than 15% of them singletons; the top ten hold around 55%. Sequencing was performed on blood. The receptors were gathered from a woman in her sixties or seventies with Graves' ophthalmopathy.

This clonotype was recorded a few times. CDR3 nucleotide sequence: TGTGCCAGCATGGGGGGGGAAGTCTATGATGGCTACACCTTC. Protein: CASMGGEVYDGYTF. J is TRBJ1-2 and V is TRBV2; D is perhaps TRBD1 (5 bases). The CDR3 is 14 residues long. Trimming removed 7 bases from V and 6 bases from J, with 18 bases in between. Germline V gene sequence: CDR1 SNHLY, CDR2 FYNNEI.

With respect to this clonotype: Just one base apart from a much larger clone, this may be a read error. This chain joins TRBV7-2 and TRBJ2-3; D is perhaps TRBD1 or TRBD2 (5 bases each). Germline CDR1 is SGHTA and CDR2 is FQGNSA. V lost 5 bases, J lost 10 bases, and 10 bases lay in between. The CDR3 is 11 residues long. CDR3 nucleotide sequence: TGTGCCAGCAGCACGGGACCGGCGCAGTATTTT. As protein: CASSTGPAQYF.

This clonotype was recorded at least ten times. The chain links TRBV2 to TRBJ2-7; D ambiguous. Germline V gene data show CDR1 as SNHLY and CDR2 as FYNNEI. The CDR3 covers 12 residues. The V end was cut by 6 bases, the J end by 3 bases, with 9 bases between. The CDR3, as DNA: TGTGCCAGCAGGGAACAAAGCTACGAGCAGTACTTC. Protein sequence: CASREQSYEQYF. Filled out from reference TRBV2 and TRBJ2-7, the complete variable domain reads EPEVTQTPSHQVTQMGQEVILRCVPISNHLYFYWYRQILGQKVEFLVSFYNNEISEKSEIFDDQFSVERPDGSNFTLKIRSTKLEDSAMYFCASREQSYEQYFGPGTRLTVT.

This clonotype has ten or more counts. The chain links TRBV9 to TRBJ2-3; perhaps TRBD2 as D (6 bases). The CDR3 runs to 13 residues. Trimming took off 2 bases at V and 3 bases at J, with 7 bases between the two ends. Germline V lookup: CDR1 SGDLS, CDR2 YYNGEE. The chain's CDR3 is CASSVGGTDTQYF. The DNA for the CDR3 is TGTGCCAGCAGCGTTGGAGGGACAGATACGCAGTATTTT.

This clonotype was counted between two and nine times. This sequence joins TRBV5-1 and TRBJ2-3, with 7 bases aligning to TRBD1. Germline assignment: CDR1 SGHRS and CDR2 YFSETQ. After removal of 2 bases from V and 3 bases from J, the junction contained 6 bases not matched to a gene. The CDR3 length is 15 residues. CDR3 DNA sequence: TGCGCCAGCAGCTTTCCCCGACAGGGAACAGATACGCAGTATTTT. Translating it yields CASSFPRQGTDTQYF.

The chain joins TRBV2 to TRBJ2-6; unclear D gene. Germline CDR1 is SNHLY and CDR2 is FYNNEI. The V gene lost 4 bases and the J gene lost 0 bases, with 7 bases spanning the gap. The CDR3 totals 15 residues. As DNA, the CDR3 is TGTGCCAGCAGTGCTCATCCCTCTGGGGCCAACGTCCTGACTTTC. It yields the protein CASSAHPSGANVLTF.

The chain carries TRBV7-8 and TRBJ2-2, with 7 nucleotides matching TRBD1. There are 14 residues in the CDR3. Trimming took 5 bases from V and 7 from J; bases not matched to a gene: 7. Germline V gene sequence: CDR1 SGHVS, CDR2 FQNEAQ. This CDR3 is CASSLTGTSGELFF. The CDR3 nucleotides are TGTGCCAGCAGCCTGACAGGGACCAGCGGGGAGCTGTTTTTT.

This clonotype was recorded many times. The rearrangement links TRBV24-1 to TRBJ2-3; 7 bases agree with TRBD1. Trimming took 0 bases from V and 4 from J; bases not matched to a gene: 3. The CDR3 spans 15 residues. Germline assignment: CDR1 KGHDR and CDR2 SFDVKD. CDR3 in amino acids: CATSDLRDSSDTQYF. Here the CDR3 DNA reads TGTGCCACCAGTGATTTGCGGGACAGCTCAGATACGCAGTATTTT.

In its sample, this clonotype was seen many times. J is TRBJ1-1 and V is TRBV12-3 or TRBV12-4, with D tentatively TRBD1 (6 bases). This CDR3 is built from 14 residues. V lost 3 bases to trimming and J lost 6 bases, with 14 bases between them. The CDR3 region is CASSLNRVSSEAFF. Written as DNA, the CDR3 is TGTGCCAGCAGTTTGAACAGGGTTTCCTCTGAAGCTTTCTTT.

The chain uses TRBV24-1 and TRBJ1-5; D is ambiguous. The V gene lost 2 bases and the J gene lost 3 bases, with 7 bases spanning the gap. The CDR3 runs to 14 residues. Germline V gives CDR1 KGHDR, CDR2 SFDVKD. The CDR3 nucleotides read TGTGCCACCAGTGATTCCAGCAACAATCAGCCCCAGCATTTT. It codes for CATSDSSNNQPQHF.

This clonotype was picked up a small number of times. The junction departs from germline at one end; a sequencing error may be responsible. The CDR3 DNA is TGCGCCAGCAGCCAAGCCGTAACAGGGACAGCCCACTACGAGCAGTACTTC. Translated, it gives CASSQAVTGTAHYEQYF. The rearrangement links TRBV7-2 to TRBJ2-7; 7 bases align to TRBD1. The CDR3 runs 17 residues. Germline V gene lookup returns CDR1 SGHTA and CDR2 FQGNSA. Full variable domain (remainder filled in from reference TRBV7-2 and TRBJ2-7): GAGVSQSPSNKVTEKGKDVELRCDPISGHTALYWYRQSLGQGLEFLIYFQGNSAPDKSGLPSDRFSAERTGGSVSTLTIQRTQQEDSAVYLCASSQAVTGTAHYEQYFGPGTRLTVT.

V usage is TRBV27 and J usage is TRBJ1-6; D is undetermined. V was shortened by 2 bases and J by 2 bases, with 7 bases between the two germline ends. CDR1 MNHEY and CDR2 SMNVEV come from the germline V gene (reference sequence). CDR3 size: 15 residues. CDR3 DNA: TGTGCCAGCAGTTTAAAAGTTACCTATAATTCACCCCTCCACTTT. It codes for CASSLKVTYNSPLHF.

This clonotype appeared many times. CDR3 sequence: CASSLGSLSSYNEQFF. As DNA, the CDR3 is TGTGCCAGCAGCTTAGGCAGCCTCAGCTCCTACAATGAGCAGTTCTTC. The chain couples TRBV7-9 to TRBJ2-1; D unclear. The CDR3 is 16 residues long. Germline values: CDR1 SEHNR, CDR2 FQNEAQ (reference sequence). V lost 1 base and J 0 bases, leaving 10 bases between the germline ends.

Ten or more counts support this clonotype. The gene calls are TRBV7-2 and TRBJ2-1; perhaps TRBD1 as D (5 bases). The CDR3 is 16 amino acids. Germline CDR1 SGHTA, CDR2 FQGNSA. V was clipped by 3 bases and J by 9 bases, with 21 bases between them. CDR3 protein: CASSFKVGNPQGEQFF. The CDR3 bases are TGTGCCAGCAGCTTTAAGGTGGGAAACCCCCAGGGTGAGCAGTTCTTC.

The chain has TRBV20-1 and TRBJ1-4; a possible D gene is TRBD1 (6 bases). Trimming stripped 2 bases from V and 0 bases from J, with 19 bases between. CDR1 DFQATT and CDR2 SNEGSKA come from the germline V gene (reference sequence). CDR3 length: 18 residues. The DNA of the CDR3 is TGCAGTGCTAGACGGGGTGACAGGACAACCCCAACTAATGAAAAACTGTTTTTT. It codes for CSARRGDRTTPTNEKLFF.

Many counts were recorded for this clonotype. This chain joins TRBV7-9 and TRBJ2-1; 10 positions match TRBD1. This CDR3 spans 16 amino acids. From germline, CDR1 is SEHNR and CDR2 FQNEAQ (reference sequence). Trimming removed 1 base from V and 5 bases from J; junction bases left unmatched: 5. Written as DNA, the CDR3 is TGTGCCAGCAGCTTAGTTGGGACAGGGGCTAACAATGAGCAGTTCTTC. Translating gives CASSLVGTGANNEQFF.

This clonotype was seen more than once but under ten times. A much larger clonotype is one base distant, so this may be a read error. The rearrangement uses TRBV10-3 and TRBJ2-3; 9 bases are shared with TRBD2. Germline-derived CDR1 and CDR2 are ENHRY and SYGVKD. The length of the CDR3 is 16 residues. CDR3 in amino acids: CAIAGASGTYTDTRYF. In DNA form, the CDR3 reads TGTGCCATCGCCGGTGCTAGCGGGACGTACACAGATACGCGGTATTTT.

This clonotype was seen ten or more times. The rearrangement uses TRBV18 and TRBJ2-1; D gene uncertain. The length of the CDR3 is 15 residues. V lost 2 bases, J lost 0 bases, and 8 bases lay in between. Germline CDR1 and CDR2: KGHSH and LQKENI. CDR3 in amino acids: CASSPRYNSYNEQFF. Here the CDR3 DNA reads TGTGCCAGCTCACCAAGATACAACTCCTACAATGAGCAGTTCTTC.

Turning to this clonotype: The conserved phenylalanine or tryptophan normally closing the CDR3 is absent here, so this likely arose from a read error. The rearrangement joins TRBV9 to TRBJ1-4, with 7 bases fitting TRBD1. Germline CDR1 SGDLS, CDR2 YYNGEE. Unmatched junction bases numbered 7, after V lost 4 bases and J lost 7 bases. The CDR3 contains 14 residues. The CDR3, as DNA: TGTGCCAGCAGCCCAGGACAGGTGACTGAAAAACTGTTTTCT. It encodes CASSPGQVTEKLFS.

This clonotype was recorded at least ten times. This chain connects TRBV29-1 to TRBJ2-5, with D possibly being TRBD1 (6 bases). The CDR3 has 12 amino acids. V shed 8 bases and J shed 0 bases, with 10 bases lying between them. Germline loops: CDR1 SQVTM, CDR2 ANQGSEA. The CDR3 nucleotides read TGCAGCTATGGACAGTACCAAGAGACCCAGTACTTC. Protein product: CSYGQYQETQYF.

On this clonotype itself: A much larger clone lies a single base off, so this may be a read error. V is TRBV11-2 and J is TRBJ2-5, with 7 bases aligning to TRBD1. The CDR3 extends over 14 amino acids. CDR1 is SGHAT, CDR2 FQNNGV, per germline. Written as DNA, the CDR3 is TGTGCCGGCAGCTTCCGGACAGGCCAAGAGACCCAGTACTTC. Translated, it gives CAGSFRTGQETQYF.

This clonotype showed up just a few times. This rearrangement joins TRBV6-4 to TRBJ1-5; D unclear. Trimming cost V 2 bases and J 4 bases, with 6 bases left between them. The CDR3 runs to 13 residues. Germline V gives CDR1 MRHNA, CDR2 SNTAGT. The CDR3, as DNA: TGTGCCAGCAGTGACAGACCTAATCAGCCCCAGCATTTT. Its protein is CASSDRPNQPQHF.

This clonotype was seen ten or more times. The chain is built from TRBV3-1 and TRBJ2-7, with 9 bases matching TRBD1. The CDR3 covers 15 residues. After removal of 4 bases from V and 4 bases from J, the junction contained 8 bases not matched to a gene. Germline-derived CDR1 and CDR2 are LGHDT and YNNKEL (reference sequence). CDR3 region: CASSRGGTGLYEQYF. In DNA form, the CDR3 reads TGTGCCAGCAGCCGTGGAGGGACAGGGTTGTACGAGCAGTACTTC.

This clonotype was seen at least ten times. The rearrangement links TRBV12-3 or TRBV12-4 to TRBJ2-7; TRBD2 might be the D (5 bases). The V end was cut by 3 bases, the J end by 4 bases, with 16 bases between. CDR3 size: 15 residues. CDR3 protein: CASSFGRGFGYEQYF. DNA of the CDR3: TGTGCCAGCAGTTTTGGGAGAGGGTTTGGATACGAGCAGTACTTC.

This clonotype was seen ten or more times. The chain has TRBV28 and TRBJ2-4; no clear D gene. The CDR3 is 15 amino acids. CDR1 MDHEN and CDR2 SYDVKM come from the germline V gene. The germline V and J ends were trimmed by 6 bases and 0 bases, with 12 bases remaining between them. In DNA, the CDR3 is TGTGCCAGCAGCGATAGAACTGTAGCCAAAAACATTCAGTACTTC. Its translation: CASSDRTVAKNIQYF. The whole variable domain, filled in from reference TRBV28 and TRBJ2-4, reads DVKVTQSSRYLVKRTGEKVFLECVQDMDHENMFWYRQDPGLGLRLIYFSYDVKMKEKGDIPEGYSVSREKKERFSLILESASTNQTSMYLCASSDRTVAKNIQYFGAGTRLSVL.

This clonotype was detected ten times or more. The rearrangement uses TRBV20-1 and TRBJ1-5; D not certain. CDR1 and CDR2 from the germline V gene are DFQATT and SNEGSKA (reference sequence). This CDR3 is 14 amino acids long. V was trimmed by 1 base and J by 6 bases, leaving 13 bases between them. The CDR3 here is CSARVKGMAQPQHF. The CDR3 DNA sequence: TGCAGTGCTAGAGTAAAAGGGATGGCTCAGCCCCAGCATTTT.

This clonotype was observed many times. The chain couples TRBV3-1 to TRBJ2-5; 9 bases match TRBD1. The trim removed 5 bases at V and 4 bases at J, leaving 5 bases unmatched. The CDR3 length is 14 residues. Germline V CDR1 and CDR2: LGHDT, YNNKEL (reference sequence). The CDR3 reads CASSFMTGGETQYF. In DNA, the CDR3 is TGTGCCAGCAGCTTTATGACAGGGGGAGAGACCCAGTACTTC.

The chain has TRBV5-4 and TRBJ2-1; a possible D gene is TRBD2 (6 bases). The CDR3 spans 15 residues. The ends were cut back, 4 bases at V and 5 bases at J, with 16 bases in the middle. CDR1 is SGHNT and CDR2 is YYREEE in the germline V gene (reference sequence). The CDR3 DNA reads as TGTGCCAGCAGCCGACCCGTGGGGGGTCACAATGAGCAGTTCTTC. Residues: CASSRPVGGHNEQFF.